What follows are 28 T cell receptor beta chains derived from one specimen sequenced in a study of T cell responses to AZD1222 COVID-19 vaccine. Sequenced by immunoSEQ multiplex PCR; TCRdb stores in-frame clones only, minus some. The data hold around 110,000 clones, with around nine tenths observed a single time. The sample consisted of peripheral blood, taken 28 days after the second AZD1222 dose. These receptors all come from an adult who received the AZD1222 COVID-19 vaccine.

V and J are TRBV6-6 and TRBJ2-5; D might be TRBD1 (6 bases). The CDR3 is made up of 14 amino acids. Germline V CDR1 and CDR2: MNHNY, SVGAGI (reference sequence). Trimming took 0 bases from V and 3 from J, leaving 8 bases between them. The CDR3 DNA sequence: TGTGCCAGCAGTTACTCGAACAGGGAAGAGACCCAGTACTTC. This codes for CASSYSNREETQYF.

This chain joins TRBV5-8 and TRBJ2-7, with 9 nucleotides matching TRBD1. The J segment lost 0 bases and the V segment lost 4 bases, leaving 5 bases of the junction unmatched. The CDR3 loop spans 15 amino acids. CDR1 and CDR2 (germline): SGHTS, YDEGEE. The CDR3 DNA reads TGTGCCAGCAGCCCCGGACAGGGGCTCTCCTACGAGCAGTACTTC. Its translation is CASSPGQGLSYEQYF.

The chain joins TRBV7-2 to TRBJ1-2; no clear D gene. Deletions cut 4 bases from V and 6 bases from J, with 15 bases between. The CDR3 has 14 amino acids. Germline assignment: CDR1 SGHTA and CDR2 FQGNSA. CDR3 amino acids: CASSYAHGQDGYTF. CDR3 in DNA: TGTGCCAGCAGCTACGCCCACGGGCAGGATGGCTACACCTTC.

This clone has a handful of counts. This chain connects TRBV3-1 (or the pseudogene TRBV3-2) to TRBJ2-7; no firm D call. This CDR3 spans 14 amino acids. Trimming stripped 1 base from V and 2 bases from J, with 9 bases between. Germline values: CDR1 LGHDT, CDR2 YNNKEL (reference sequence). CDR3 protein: CASSQGLETYEQYF. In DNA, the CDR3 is TGTGCCAGCAGCCAAGGACTGGAAACCTACGAGCAGTACTTC.

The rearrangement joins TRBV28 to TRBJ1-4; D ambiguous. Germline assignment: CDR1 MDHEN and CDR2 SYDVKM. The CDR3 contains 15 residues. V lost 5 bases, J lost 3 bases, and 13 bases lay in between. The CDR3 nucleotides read TGTGCCAGCAGTCAAGCTGGGGTAGCTAATGAAAAACTGTTTTTT. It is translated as CASSQAGVANEKLFF.

The CDR3 DNA follows: TGTGCCAGCAGCCAAGATAGGACCTCTGGAAACACCATATATTTT. Amino acid sequence: CASSQDRTSGNTIYF. The chain links TRBV3-1 (or the pseudogene TRBV3-2) to TRBJ1-3; D unresolved. The CDR3 spans 15 residues. Germline assignment: CDR1 LGHDT and CDR2 YNNKEL (reference sequence). Trimming cost V 0 bases and J 0 bases, with 6 bases left between them.

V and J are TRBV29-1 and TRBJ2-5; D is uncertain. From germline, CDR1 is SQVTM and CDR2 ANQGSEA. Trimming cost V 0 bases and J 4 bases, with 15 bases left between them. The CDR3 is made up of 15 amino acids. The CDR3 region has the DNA TGCAGCGTTGAAGAATATCGTGAGGAGCGAGAGACCCAGTACTTC. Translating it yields CSVEEYREERETQYF.

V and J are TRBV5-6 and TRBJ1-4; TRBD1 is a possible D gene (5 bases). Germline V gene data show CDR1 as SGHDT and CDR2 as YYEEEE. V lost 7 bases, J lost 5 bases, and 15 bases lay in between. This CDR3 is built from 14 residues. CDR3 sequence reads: CASRAGLLNEKLFF. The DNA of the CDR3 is TGTGCCAGCCGCGCGGGACTCCTAAATGAAAAACTGTTTTTT.

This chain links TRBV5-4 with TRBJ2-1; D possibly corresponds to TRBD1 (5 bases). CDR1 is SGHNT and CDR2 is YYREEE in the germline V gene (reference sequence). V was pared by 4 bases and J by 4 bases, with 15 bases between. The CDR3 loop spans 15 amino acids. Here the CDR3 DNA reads TGTGCCAGCAGCCAGGCAGGGTTGGGGTACAATGAGCAGTTCTTC. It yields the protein CASSQAGLGYNEQFF.

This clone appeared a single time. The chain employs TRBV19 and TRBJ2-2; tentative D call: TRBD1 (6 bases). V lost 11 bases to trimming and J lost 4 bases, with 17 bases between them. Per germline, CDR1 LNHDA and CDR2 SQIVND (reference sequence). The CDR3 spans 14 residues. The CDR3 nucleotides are TGTGCCGTGAGGCAGGGGTTCAGCACCGGGGAGCTGTTTTTT. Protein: CAVRQGFSTGELFF.

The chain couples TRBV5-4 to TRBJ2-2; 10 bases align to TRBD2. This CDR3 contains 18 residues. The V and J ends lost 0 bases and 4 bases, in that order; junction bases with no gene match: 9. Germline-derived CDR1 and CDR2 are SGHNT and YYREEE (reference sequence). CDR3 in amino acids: CASSLGLAGAGLTGELFF. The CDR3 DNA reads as TGTGCCAGCAGCTTGGGTCTAGCGGGGGCCGGGCTCACCGGGGAGCTGTTTTTT.

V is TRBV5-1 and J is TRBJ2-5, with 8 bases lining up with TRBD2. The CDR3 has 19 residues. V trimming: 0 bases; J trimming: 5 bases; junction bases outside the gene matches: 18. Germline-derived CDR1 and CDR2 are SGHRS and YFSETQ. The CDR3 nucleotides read TGCGCCAGCAGCTTGGGCTCCCGAGCACGTCCGGGGGGGCTTGAGACCCAGTACTTC. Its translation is CASSLGSRARPGGLETQYF.

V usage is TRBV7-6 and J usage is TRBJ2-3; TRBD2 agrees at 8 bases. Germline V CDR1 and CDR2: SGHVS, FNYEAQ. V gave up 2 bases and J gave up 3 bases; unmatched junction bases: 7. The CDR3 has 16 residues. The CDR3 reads CASSLLSGGDTDTQYF. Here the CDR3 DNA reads TGTGCCAGCAGCTTATTATCGGGGGGGGATACAGATACGCAGTATTTT. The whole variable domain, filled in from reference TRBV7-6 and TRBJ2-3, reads GAGVSQSPRYKVTKRGQDVALRCDPISGHVSLYWYRQALGQGPEFLTYFNYEAQQDKSGLPNDRFSAERPEGSISTLTIQRTEQRDSAMYRCASSLLSGGDTDTQYFGPGTRLTVL.

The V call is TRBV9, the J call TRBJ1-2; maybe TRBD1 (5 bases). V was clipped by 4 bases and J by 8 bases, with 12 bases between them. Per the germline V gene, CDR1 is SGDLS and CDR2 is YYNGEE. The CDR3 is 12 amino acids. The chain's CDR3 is CASSQAGGGYTF. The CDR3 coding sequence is TGTGCCAGCAGCCAAGCCGGGGGAGGCTACACCTTC.

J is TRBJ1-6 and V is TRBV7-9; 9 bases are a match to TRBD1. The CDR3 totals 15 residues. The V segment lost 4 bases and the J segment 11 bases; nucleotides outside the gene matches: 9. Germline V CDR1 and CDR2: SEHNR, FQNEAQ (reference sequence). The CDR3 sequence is CASSSGQGRSTPLHF. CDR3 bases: TGTGCCAGCAGCTCCGGACAGGGGAGGAGTACACCCCTCCACTTT.

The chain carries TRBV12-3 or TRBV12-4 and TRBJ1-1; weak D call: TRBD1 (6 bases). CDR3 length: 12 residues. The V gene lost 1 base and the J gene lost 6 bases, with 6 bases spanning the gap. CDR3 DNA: TGTGCCAGCAGTTTAGGGACAGCTGAAGCTTTCTTT. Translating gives CASSLGTAEAFF.

The CDR3 reads CASSEFDTNTEAFF. The CDR3 DNA reads TGTGCCAGCAGTGAGTTCGACACGAACACTGAAGCTTTCTTT. The chain uses TRBV2 and TRBJ1-1; D not certain. Germline-derived CDR1 and CDR2 are SNHLY and FYNNEI. The CDR3 has 14 residues. The V end lost 3 bases, the J end lost 1 base, and 9 bases lay between the germline ends.

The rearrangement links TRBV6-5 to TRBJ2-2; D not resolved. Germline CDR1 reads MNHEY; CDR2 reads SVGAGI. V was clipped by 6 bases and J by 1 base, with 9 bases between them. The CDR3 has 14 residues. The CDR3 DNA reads TGTGCCAGCAGCCCCATGGGGAACACCGGGGAGCTGTTTTTT. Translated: CASSPMGNTGELFF.

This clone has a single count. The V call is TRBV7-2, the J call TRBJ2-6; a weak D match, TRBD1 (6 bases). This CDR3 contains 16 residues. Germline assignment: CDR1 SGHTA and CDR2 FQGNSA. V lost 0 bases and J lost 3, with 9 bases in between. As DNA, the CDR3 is TGTGCCAGCAGCTTAGCGGCAGGGGTTGGGGCCAACGTCCTGACTTTC. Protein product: CASSLAAGVGANVLTF.

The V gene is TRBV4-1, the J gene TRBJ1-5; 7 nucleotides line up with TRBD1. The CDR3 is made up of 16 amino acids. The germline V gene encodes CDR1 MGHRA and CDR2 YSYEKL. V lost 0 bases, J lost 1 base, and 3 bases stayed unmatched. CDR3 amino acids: CASSQDPGGSNQPQHF. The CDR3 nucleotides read TGCGCCAGCAGCCAAGATCCAGGGGGGAGCAATCAGCCCCAGCATTTT.

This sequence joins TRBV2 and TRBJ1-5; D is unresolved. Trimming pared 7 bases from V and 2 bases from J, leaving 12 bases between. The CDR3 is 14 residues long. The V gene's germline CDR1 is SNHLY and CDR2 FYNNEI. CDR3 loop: CASMRESGNQPQHF. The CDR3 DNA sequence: TGTGCCAGCATGAGGGAGTCGGGCAATCAGCCCCAGCATTTT.

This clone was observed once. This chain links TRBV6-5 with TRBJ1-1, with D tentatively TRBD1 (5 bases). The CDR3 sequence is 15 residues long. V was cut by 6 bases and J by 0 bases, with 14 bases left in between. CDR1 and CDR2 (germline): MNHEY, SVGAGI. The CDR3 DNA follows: TGTGCCAGCAGCTCGCAGGGAAACGTGAACACTGAAGCTTTCTTT. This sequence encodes CASSSQGNVNTEAFF.

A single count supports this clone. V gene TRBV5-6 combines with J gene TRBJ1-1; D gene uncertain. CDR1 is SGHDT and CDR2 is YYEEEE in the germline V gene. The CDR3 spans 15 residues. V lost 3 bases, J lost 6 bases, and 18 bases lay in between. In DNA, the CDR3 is TGTGCCAGCAGCTCGGGCCGAGCCGCCCTAGCTGAAGCTTTCTTT. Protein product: CASSSGRAALAEAFF.

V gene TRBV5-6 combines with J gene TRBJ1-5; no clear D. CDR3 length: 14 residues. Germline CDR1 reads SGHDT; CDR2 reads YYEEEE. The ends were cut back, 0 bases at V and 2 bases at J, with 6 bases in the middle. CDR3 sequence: CASSLGSGNQPQHF. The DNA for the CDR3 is TGTGCCAGCAGCTTGGGAAGTGGCAATCAGCCCCAGCATTTT.

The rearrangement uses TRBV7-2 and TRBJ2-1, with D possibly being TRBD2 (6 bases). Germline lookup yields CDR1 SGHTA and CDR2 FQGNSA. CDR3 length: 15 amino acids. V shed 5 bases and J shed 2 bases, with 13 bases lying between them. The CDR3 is CASSNRDLAYNEQFF. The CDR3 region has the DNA TGTGCCAGCAGCAACCGGGACTTAGCCTACAATGAGCAGTTCTTC.

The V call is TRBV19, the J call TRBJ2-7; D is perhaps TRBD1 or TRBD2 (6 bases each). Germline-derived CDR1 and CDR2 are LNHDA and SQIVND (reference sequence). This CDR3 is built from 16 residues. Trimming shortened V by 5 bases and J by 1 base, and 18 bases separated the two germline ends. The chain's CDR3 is CASSDGGSPRSYEQYF. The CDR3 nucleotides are TGTGCCAGTAGTGACGGGGGCAGTCCGAGATCCTACGAGCAGTACTTC.

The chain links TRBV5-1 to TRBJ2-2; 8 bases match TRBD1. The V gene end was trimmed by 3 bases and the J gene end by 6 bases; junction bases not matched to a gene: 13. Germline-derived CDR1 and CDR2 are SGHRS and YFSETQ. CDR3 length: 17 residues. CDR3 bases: TGCGCCAGCAGCTGGGGCGCAGGGGGCATCCGTTCCGGGGAGCTGTTTTTT. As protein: CASSWGAGGIRSGELFF.

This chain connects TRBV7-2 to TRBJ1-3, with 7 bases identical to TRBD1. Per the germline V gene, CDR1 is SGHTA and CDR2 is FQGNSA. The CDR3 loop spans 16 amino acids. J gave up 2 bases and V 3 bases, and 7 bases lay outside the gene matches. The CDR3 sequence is CASSFKQGIPGNTIYF. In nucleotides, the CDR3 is TGTGCCAGCAGCTTTAAACAGGGGATTCCTGGAAACACCATATATTTT.